The source of this T cell receptor (beta chain) is a study of cytomegalovirus exposure and HLA in healthy donors. Study conclusions and caveats: In a later analysis, donors in an Asian-associated ancestry cluster reportedly had fewer N-insertions in productive TCRs than the cohort mean. Accurate prediction of most subjects' HLA-A and HLA-B alleles from TCR beta sequences was reported. Presence/absence analyses assumed roughly uniform sequencing depth across donors.

This clone has just a few counts. Its matching antigen is unknown. Germline V gene lookup returns CDR1 KGHSH and CDR2 LQKENI. V shed 6 bases and J 2 bases; nucleotides not matched to a gene: 7. This CDR3 comprises 16 residues. Vbeta (60) and Jbeta (13) primers were used in the PCR. Data came from immunoSEQ multiplex PCR; TCRdb stores just in-frame clones and leaves some out. The table lists approximately 110,000 clones, about 60% of them singletons. The rearrangement joins TRBV18 to TRBJ2-5; the match to TRBD2 covers 12 bases. The receptor comes from a woman in her 30s in good health and CMV-seronegative. Sequenced sample: PBMCs. The CDR3: CASSAGTSGLQETQYF. In nucleotides, the CDR3 is TGTGCCAGCTCCGCAGGGACTAGCGGGCTACAAGAGACCCAGTACTTC.